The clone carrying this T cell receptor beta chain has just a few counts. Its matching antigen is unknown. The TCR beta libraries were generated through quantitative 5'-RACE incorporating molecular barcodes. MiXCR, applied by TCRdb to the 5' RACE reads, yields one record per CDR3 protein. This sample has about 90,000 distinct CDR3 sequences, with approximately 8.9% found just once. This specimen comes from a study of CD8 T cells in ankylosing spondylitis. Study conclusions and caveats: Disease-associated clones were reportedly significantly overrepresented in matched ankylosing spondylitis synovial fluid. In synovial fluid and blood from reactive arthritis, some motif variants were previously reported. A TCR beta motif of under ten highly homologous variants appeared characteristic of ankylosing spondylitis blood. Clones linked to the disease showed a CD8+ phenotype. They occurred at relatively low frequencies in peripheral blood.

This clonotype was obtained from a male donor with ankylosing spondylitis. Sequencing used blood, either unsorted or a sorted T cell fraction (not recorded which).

CDR3 sequence: CAGGEQYF. In DNA, the CDR3 is TGTGCCGGGGGCGAGCAGTACTTC. The chain is built from TRBV12-3 or TRBV12-4 and TRBJ2-7; D possibly matches TRBD1 or TRBD2 (5 bases each). V was shortened by 11 bases and J by 6 bases, with 5 bases between the two germline ends. This CDR3 contains 8 residues.